This T cell receptor beta chain originates from a study of shared clonotypes between healthy human individuals (dated by TCRdb to 2019 to 2021). Concerning the study at large: The cohort comprised two women and a few men aged 18 to 49 years. For each donor, CD4 naive and CD4 memory were each run on three plates, CD8 naive on two plates, and CD8 memory on one plate. Blood TCR repertoires of a handful of healthy adults were deeply sequenced to estimate repertoire size and the extent of clonotype sharing between individuals. Libraries were prepared and TCR repertoires were sequenced by different laboratories using diverse techniques, in order to increase sequencing depth and limit assay-specific biases. Per donor, leukapheresis produced somewhere between about 0.9 and 9.5 billion PBMCs. Broad study findings and their caveats: The small number of donors limited the genetic and exposure-history diversity represented. Pairwise subsampling indicated that sequencing depth was expected to affect the degree of clonotype sharing among donors. Larger estimated clonotype richness was generally found for naive subsets than for memory subsets. When a handful of donors were compared, the shared fraction of clonotypes was 5% to 6.5% for naive CD4, more than 3% for naive CD8, 2.3% for memory CD4, and less than 0.45% for memory CD8. Clonotypes shared by all four sorted-subset donors showed higher generation probabilities than non-shared clonotypes. Incomplete sequencing was indicated by rarefaction of sorted-subset datasets, despite the large sequencing depth. Sampling was limited to blood, and TCR repertoires in tissue likely differ from TCR repertoires in blood.

TCR CDR3 regions were amplified from genomic DNA by multiplex PCR using the deep immunoSEQ assay. Genomic DNA extracted from each cell subset was distributed evenly over all wells of several immunoSEQ 96-well plates, and each plate served as one replicate. For sorted subsets, roughly 200 ng of genomic DNA, equivalent to 25,000 to 30,000 T cell genomes, went into each replicate PCR. Purified libraries were measured with a Qubit 3.0 fluorometer, size-checked on a Bioanalyzer 2100, and measured again with the KAPA Library Quantification kit. Each immunoSEQ 96-well plate was sequenced on its own single-read 150-cycle Illumina NextSeq 550 flow cell. The published analysis was carried out like this. The immunoSEQ output contained only junctional sequences without quality scores, so filtering could not match that applied to full-length reads. To assign V/J genes and CDR3, sequences were annotated using PyIR, a Python wrapper for IgBLAST v1.9, with IMGT germline references. Reads were removed for weak V/J assignments (E-value above 1e-6), missing CDR3, stop codons, out-of-frame junctions, or ambiguous translated residues. V3J clonotypes were defined as sequences sharing the same inferred V gene, J gene, and CDR3 amino acid sequence. Percentage overlap between repertoires was calculated by dividing the number of shared unique clonotypes by the size of the smaller repertoire. Three approaches were used to assess repertoire richness: RTK rarefaction, the Chao1 estimator, and Recon v2.1 estimates of unobserved clonotypes. For all TCRbeta clonotypes obtained by the gDNA method from four donors, generation probabilities were computed with OLGA. TCRdb holds this immuneACCESS table with in-frame rearrangements only. Some clones are missing; in checked studies, unresolved V genes explain under half, and the rest has no known cause. Clone size and the V and J calls come from that table; the DNA yielded D and trimming. Across this sample there are about 1.5 million clones, with approximately 97% seen only once. The biggest ten clones account for over 1% of the sample.

Points on this clone: What this receptor recognizes is not known. No clone much larger than this one lies a single base away; base qualities are absent.

Per the germline V gene, SGDLS is the CDR1 and YYNGEE is the CDR2. From V the trimming removes 0 bases and from J it removes 4 bases, while the gene matches leave 4 bases of the junction unaccounted for. The CDR3 numbers 15 residues from cysteine through phenylalanine. Here the CDR3 DNA is all that survives: 45 bases in frame from base 1. Healthy HIV-negative adults with no recently reported acute infections or vaccinations were included as donors. Every donor was a Caucasian adult living in Nashville, Tennessee, USA. CD4+ T cells were enriched by magnetic negative selection, after which naive cells were positively selected on CD45RA and the negative fraction was taken as the memory subset. Blood was obtained by leukapheresis, after which PBMCs were separated by Ficoll-Histopaque density gradient centrifugation and cryopreserved in liquid nitrogen vapor phase. Purity and quantity of every magnetically sorted T cell population were checked by analytical flow cytometry. From each sorted fraction, genomic DNA was isolated and quantified by UV absorbance on a Nanodrop 2000c.

The V and J genes are TRBV9 and TRBJ2-5, and 9 junctional nucleotides match TRBD1. What was sequenced was naive CD4+ T cells sorted from blood. The intended sense of this specimen's cell subset or site label: CD45RA+ positively selected. The sequence derives from a man younger than 45 in good health. At the DNA level, the sequence is TGTGCCAGCAGCGTAGCTACAGGGGGCGGAGAGACCCAGTACTTC. This sequence encodes CASSVATGGGETQYF.